This TCR beta chain was recorded in a study of CD4 and CD8 cells across lung adenocarcinoma regions. TCRdb passed the PCR reads through MiXCR, listing each CDR3 protein once. The table shows approximately 11,000 distinct CDR3 sequences, with around three fifths occurring only once. About this clonotype: One junction end disagrees with the germline gene, perhaps due to a read error.

Germline lookup yields CDR1 MNHNS and CDR2 SASEGT. This CDR3 is built from 16 residues. The patients had localized lung adenocarcinoma, a non-small cell subtype. This rearrangement joins TRBV6-1 to TRBJ2-4, with a tentative D call TRBD2 (6 bases). This receptor was identified in a male donor with lung adenocarcinoma. The CD4 and CD8 labels of this study may be unreliable. Sequences were obtained from CD8+ T cells from the margin of a lung tumor. The CDR3 loop is CASRVAGMWVGDTQYF. CDR3 nucleotides: TGTGCCAGCCGTGTCGCGGGGATGTGGGTCGGAGACACTCAGTATTTC.